The 5 T cell receptor beta chains below all came from one sample that was sequenced in a study of T cell changes during pregnancy in multiple sclerosis. Measured with immunoSEQ multiplex PCR; TCRdb has only the in-frame clones, and not every one. Of tens of thousands of clones in the sample, more than 75% are singletons; the top ten hold around 5.6%. The sample consisted of CD8+ T cells from peripheral blood mononuclear cells, taken after pregnancy. The receptors come from a female donor in good health, enrolled as a control in a pregnancy study.

The chain employs TRBV27 and TRBJ1-3; 7 nucleotides align to TRBD1. Germline assignment: CDR1 MNHEY and CDR2 SMNVEV (reference sequence). This CDR3 contains 14 residues. The ends lost 5 bases at V and 5 bases at J; junction bases unmatched: 6. CDR3 bases: TGTGCCAGCAGTCGAACAGGGGATCGAAACACCATATATTTT. It specifies CASSRTGDRNTIYF.

The chain is built from TRBV15 and TRBJ2-5, with 8 nucleotides matching TRBD2. The CDR3 length is 16 residues. CDR1 is LNHNV, CDR2 YYDKDF, per germline (reference sequence). The V and J ends lost 1 base and 1 base, in that order; junction bases with no gene match: 5. The CDR3 nucleotides are TGTGCCACCAGCAGAGTGCCAGCGGGGGTCCAAGAGACCCAGTACTTC. Translating it yields CATSRVPAGVQETQYF.

The CDR3: CASSLRVAGGYNEQFF. In nucleotides, the CDR3 is TGTGCCAGCAGCCTTCGAGTAGCGGGGGGTTACAATGAGCAGTTCTTC. The chain combines TRBV14 with TRBJ2-1; 10 nucleotides align to TRBD2. CDR1 SGHDN and CDR2 FVKESK come from the germline V gene. V lost 4 bases to trimming and J lost 4 bases; unmatched junction nucleotides: 7. The CDR3 is 16 amino acids.

This clone was observed once. The genes are TRBV14 and TRBJ2-1; 8 nucleotides match TRBD1. Per germline, CDR1 SGHDN and CDR2 FVKESK. V shed 3 bases, J shed 8 bases, and the junction held 12 bases outside the gene matches. The CDR3 length is 16 residues. The CDR3 nucleotides read TGTGCCAGCAGCCACTTTCCGGACAGGGAAAGCGATGAGCAGTTCTTC. Its translation is CASSHFPDRESDEQFF.

A single count supports this clone. V and J are TRBV27 and TRBJ2-6; no firm D call. Per the germline V gene, CDR1 is MNHEY and CDR2 is SMNVEV (reference sequence). The CDR3 totals 14 residues. The V end lost 5 bases, the J end lost 5 bases, and 10 bases lay between the germline ends. This CDR3 is CASSLRVWANVLTF. The CDR3 region has the DNA TGTGCCAGCAGTCTCCGGGTGTGGGCCAACGTCCTGACTTTC.